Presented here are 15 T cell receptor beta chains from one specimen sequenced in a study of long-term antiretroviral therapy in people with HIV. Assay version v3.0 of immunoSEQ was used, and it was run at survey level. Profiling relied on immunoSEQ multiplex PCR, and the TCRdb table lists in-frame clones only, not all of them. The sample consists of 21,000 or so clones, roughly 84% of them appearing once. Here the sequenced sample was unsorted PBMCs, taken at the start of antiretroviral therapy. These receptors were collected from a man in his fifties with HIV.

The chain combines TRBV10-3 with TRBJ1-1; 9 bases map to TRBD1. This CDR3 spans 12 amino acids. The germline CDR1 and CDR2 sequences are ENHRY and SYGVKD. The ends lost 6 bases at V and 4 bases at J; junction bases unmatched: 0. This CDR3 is CAIRGQGTEAFF. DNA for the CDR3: TGTGCCATCAGGGGACAGGGCACTGAAGCTTTCTTT.

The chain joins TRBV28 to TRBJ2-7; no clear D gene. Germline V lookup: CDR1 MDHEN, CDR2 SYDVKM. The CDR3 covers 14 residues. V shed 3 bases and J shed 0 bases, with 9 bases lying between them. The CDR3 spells CASSFLWSSYEQYF. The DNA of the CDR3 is TGTGCCAGCAGTTTTTTATGGAGCTCCTACGAGCAGTACTTC. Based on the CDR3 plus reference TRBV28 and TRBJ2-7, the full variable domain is DVKVTQSSRYLVKRTGEKVFLECVQDMDHENMFWYRQDPGLGLRLIYFSYDVKMKEKGDIPEGYSVSREKKERFSLILESASTNQTSMYLCASSFLWSSYEQYFGPGTRLTVT.

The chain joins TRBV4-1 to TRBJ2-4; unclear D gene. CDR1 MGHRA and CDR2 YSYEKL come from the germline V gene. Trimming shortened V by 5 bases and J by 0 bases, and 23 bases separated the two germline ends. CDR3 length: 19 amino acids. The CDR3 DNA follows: TGCGCCAGCAGCTCGAAGGCGGCCACATCCATGGAAGCCAAAAACATTCAGTACTTC. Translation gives CASSSKAATSMEAKNIQYF.

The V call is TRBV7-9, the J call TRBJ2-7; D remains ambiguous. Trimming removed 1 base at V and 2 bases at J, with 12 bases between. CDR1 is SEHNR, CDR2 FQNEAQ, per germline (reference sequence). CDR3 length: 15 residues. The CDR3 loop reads CASSLVGSSAYEQYF. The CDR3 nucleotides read TGTGCCAGCAGCTTAGTCGGCTCTTCAGCCTACGAGCAGTACTTC.

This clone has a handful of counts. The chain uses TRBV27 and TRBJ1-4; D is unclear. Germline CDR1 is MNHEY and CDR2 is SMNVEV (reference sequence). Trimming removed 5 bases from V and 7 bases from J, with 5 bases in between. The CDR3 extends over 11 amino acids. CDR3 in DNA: TGTGCCAGCAGTCGTAGTGAAAAACTGTTTTTT. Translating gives CASSRSEKLFF.

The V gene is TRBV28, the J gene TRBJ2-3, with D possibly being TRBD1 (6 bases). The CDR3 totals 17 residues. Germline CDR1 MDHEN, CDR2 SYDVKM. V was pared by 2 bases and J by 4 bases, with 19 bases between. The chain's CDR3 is CASSLLLGAGVPDTQYF. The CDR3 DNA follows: TGTGCCAGCAGTTTACTCCTTGGGGCAGGGGTTCCAGATACGCAGTATTTT.

CDR3 region: CASSYSQDRGEKLFF. The CDR3 coding sequence is TGTGCCAGCAGTTACTCTCAGGACAGGGGTGAAAAACTGTTTTTT. V usage is TRBV6-6 and J usage is TRBJ1-4; 9 bases map to TRBD1. Germline loops: CDR1 MNHNY, CDR2 SVGAGI (reference sequence). Trimming cost V 0 bases and J 7 bases; bases outside gene matches: 3. This CDR3 comprises 15 residues.

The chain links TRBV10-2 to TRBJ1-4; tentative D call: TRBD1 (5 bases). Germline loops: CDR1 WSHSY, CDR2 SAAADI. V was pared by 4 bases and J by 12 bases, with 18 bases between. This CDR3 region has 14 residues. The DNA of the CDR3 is TGCGCCAGCAGTGTCTGGGGGGGGACTGGGGAACTGTTTTTT. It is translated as CASSVWGGTGELFF.

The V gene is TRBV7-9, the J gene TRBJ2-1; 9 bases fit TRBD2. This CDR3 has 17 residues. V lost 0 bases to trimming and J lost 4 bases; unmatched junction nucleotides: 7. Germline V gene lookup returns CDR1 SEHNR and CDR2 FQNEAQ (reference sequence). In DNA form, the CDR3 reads TGTGCCAGCAGCTTAGCCCACCTTCTAGCGGGGTACAATGAGCAGTTCTTC. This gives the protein CASSLAHLLAGYNEQFF. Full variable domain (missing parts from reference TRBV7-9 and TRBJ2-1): DTGVSQNPRHKITKRGQNVTFRCDPISEHNRLYWYRQTLGQGPEFLTYFQNEAQLEKSRLLSDRFSAERPKGSFSTLEIQRTEQGDSAMYLCASSLAHLLAGYNEQFFGPGTRLTVL.

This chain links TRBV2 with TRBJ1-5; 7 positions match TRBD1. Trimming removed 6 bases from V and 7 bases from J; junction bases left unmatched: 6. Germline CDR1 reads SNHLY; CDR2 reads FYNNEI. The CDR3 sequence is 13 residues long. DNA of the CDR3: TGTGCCAGCAGCCTACAGGGGAGGCAGCCCCAGCATTTT. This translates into CASSLQGRQPQHF.

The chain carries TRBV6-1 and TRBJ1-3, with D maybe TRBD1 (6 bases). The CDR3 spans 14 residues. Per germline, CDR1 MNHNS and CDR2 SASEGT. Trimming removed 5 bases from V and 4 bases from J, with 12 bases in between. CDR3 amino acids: CASSLTGLGNTIYF. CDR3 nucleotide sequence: TGTGCCAGCAGTCTAACAGGGCTCGGAAACACCATATATTTT.

The CDR3 spells CASSQGSATYGYTF. CDR3 sequence (DNA): TGCGCCAGCAGCCAAGGGTCAGCCACCTATGGCTACACCTTC. The genes are TRBV4-3 and TRBJ1-2; the D is unclear. V was shortened by 1 base and J by 4 bases, with 10 bases between the two germline ends. The CDR3 is 14 residues long. The germline V gene has CDR1 LGHNA and CDR2 YSLEER.

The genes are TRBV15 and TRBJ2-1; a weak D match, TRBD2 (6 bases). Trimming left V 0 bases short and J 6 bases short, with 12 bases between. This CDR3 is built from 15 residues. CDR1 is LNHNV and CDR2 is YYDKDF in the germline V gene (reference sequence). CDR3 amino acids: CATSREGSGFNEQFF. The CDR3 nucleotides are TGTGCCACCAGCAGAGAGGGTAGCGGTTTCAATGAGCAGTTCTTC.

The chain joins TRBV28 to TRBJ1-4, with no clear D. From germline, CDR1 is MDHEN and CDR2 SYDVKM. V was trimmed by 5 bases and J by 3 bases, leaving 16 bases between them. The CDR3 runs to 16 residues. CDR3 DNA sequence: TGTGCCAGCAGTCAGTCTCGGGCGAGACCTAATGAAAAACTGTTTTTT. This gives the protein CASSQSRARPNEKLFF. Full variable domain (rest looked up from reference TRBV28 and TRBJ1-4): DVKVTQSSRYLVKRTGEKVFLECVQDMDHENMFWYRQDPGLGLRLIYFSYDVKMKEKGDIPEGYSVSREKKERFSLILESASTNQTSMYLCASSQSRARPNEKLFFGSGTQLSVL.

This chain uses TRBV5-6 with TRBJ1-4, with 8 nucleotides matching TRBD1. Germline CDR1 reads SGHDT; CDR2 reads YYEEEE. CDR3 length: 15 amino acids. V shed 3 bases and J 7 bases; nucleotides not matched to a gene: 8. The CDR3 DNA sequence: TGTGCCAGCAGCTCCCAGGGGGCGAGGGGTGAAAAACTGTTTTTT. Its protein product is CASSSQGARGEKLFF.